This T cell receptor beta chain appears in the sequencing data of a study of early T cells in non-severe SARS-CoV-2 infection. Study-wide context: Sequencing used unsorted whole-blood bulk RNA, so chains lack pairing. Findings and caveats of the study: VDJdb matching favored anti-spike CD8 responses, missing private and CD4 specificities.

Unique molecular identifiers tagged individual cDNA molecules. MiXCR was run by TCRdb on the 5' RACE reads, yielding one entry per CDR3 protein. The repertoire holds 90,000 to 120,000 distinct CDR3 sequences, with around 10% as singletons. This CDR3 region has 15 residues. Trimming cost V 5 bases and J 5 bases, with 15 bases left between them. Germline CDR1 reads LNHDA; CDR2 reads SQIVND (reference sequence). This clonotype was detected only a few times. Its antigen is still unknown. The V gene is TRBV19, the J gene TRBJ2-2; TRBD1 might be the D (6 bases). Sequenced: whole blood. The sequence was collected from an adult who was a healthcare worker with PCR-confirmed SARS-CoV-2 infection or an uninfected control (not recorded which). The CDR3 here is CASSSGQQGTGELFF. CDR3 nucleotide sequence: TGTGCCAGTAGTTCCGGTCAACAGGGTACCGGGGAGCTGTTTTTT.